The entry below gives a single T cell receptor (beta chain) sequence along with its context. Its antigen is not known. The data stem from a study of shared clonotypes between healthy human individuals. Study context: The donors, a couple of women and a few men, were aged 18 to 49.

General observations from the study: With few donors, the genetic and exposure-history diversity represented was limited.

Sequenced by immunoSEQ multiplex PCR; TCRdb stores in-frame clones only, minus some. The sample yields more than 550,000 clones, about two thirds seen once. This receptor was identified in a woman in her 30s in good health. Specimen: memory CD4+ T cells sorted from blood. Subset described: CD45RA-negative fraction.

CDR3 loop: CASSASGRTSYEQYF. The CDR3, as DNA: TGTGCCAGCAGTGCGAGCGGGAGGACCTCCTACGAGCAGTACTTC. The rearrangement uses TRBV6-6 and TRBJ2-7; 9 nucleotides align to TRBD2. Germline lookup yields CDR1 MNHNY and CDR2 SVGAGI (reference sequence). This CDR3 spans 15 amino acids. Trimming removed 5 bases from V and 0 bases from J; junction bases left unmatched: 5.